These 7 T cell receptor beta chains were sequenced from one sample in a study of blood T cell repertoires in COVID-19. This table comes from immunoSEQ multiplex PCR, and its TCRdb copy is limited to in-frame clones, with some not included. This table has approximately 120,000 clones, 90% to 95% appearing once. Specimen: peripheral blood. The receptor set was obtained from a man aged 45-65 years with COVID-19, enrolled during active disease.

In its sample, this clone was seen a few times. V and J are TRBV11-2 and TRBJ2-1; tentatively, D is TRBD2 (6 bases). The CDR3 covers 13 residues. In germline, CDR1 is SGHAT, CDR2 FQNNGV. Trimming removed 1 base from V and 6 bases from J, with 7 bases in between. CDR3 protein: CASSLVGGNEQFF. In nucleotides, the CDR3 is TGTGCCAGCAGCTTAGTGGGGGGCAATGAGCAGTTCTTC.

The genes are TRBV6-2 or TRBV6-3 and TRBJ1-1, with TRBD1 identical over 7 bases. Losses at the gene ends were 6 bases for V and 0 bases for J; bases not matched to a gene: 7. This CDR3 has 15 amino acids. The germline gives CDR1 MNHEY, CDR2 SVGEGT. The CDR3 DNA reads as TGTGCCAGCAGCCACGCGGGACAGTTGAACACTGAAGCTTTCTTT. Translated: CASSHAGQLNTEAFF.

CDR3: CASSKYNKRGRTGELFF. Written as DNA, the CDR3 is TGTGCCAGCAGCAAATACAACAAGCGGGGGAGGACCGGGGAGCTGTTTTTT. The chain has TRBV21-1 and TRBJ2-2; whether TRBD2, the table's D call, matches the DNA was not checked. TRBV21-1 is labeled a pseudogene. This CDR3 spans 17 amino acids.

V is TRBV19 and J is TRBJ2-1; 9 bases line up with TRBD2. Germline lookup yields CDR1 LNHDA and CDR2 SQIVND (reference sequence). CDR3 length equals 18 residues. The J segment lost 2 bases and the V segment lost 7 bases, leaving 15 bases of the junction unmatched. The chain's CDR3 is CASTPTPSGGRTYNEQFF. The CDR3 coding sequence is TGTGCCAGTACCCCTACACCGAGCGGGGGGAGGACCTACAATGAGCAGTTCTTC.

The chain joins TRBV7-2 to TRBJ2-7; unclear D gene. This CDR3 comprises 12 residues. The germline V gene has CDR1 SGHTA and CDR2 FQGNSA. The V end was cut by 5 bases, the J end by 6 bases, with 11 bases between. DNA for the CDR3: TGTGCCAGCAGCCGCGAAACCCGCGAGCAGTACTTC. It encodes CASSRETREQYF.

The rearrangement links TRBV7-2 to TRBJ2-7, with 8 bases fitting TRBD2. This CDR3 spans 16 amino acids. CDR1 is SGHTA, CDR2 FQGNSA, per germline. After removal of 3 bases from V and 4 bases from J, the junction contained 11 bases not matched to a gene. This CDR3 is CASSFTGGGIEYEQYF. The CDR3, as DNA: TGTGCCAGCAGCTTTACGGGAGGGGGGATAGAATACGAGCAGTACTTC.

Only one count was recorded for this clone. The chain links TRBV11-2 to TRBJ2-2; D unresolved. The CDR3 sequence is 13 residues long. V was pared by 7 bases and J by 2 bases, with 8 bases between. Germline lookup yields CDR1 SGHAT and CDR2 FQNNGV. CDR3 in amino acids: CASTIVNTGELFF. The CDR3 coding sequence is TGTGCCAGCACCATAGTAAACACCGGGGAGCTGTTTTTT. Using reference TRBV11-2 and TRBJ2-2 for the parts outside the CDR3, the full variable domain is EAGVAQSPRYKIIEKRQSVAFWCNPISGHATLYWYQQILGQGPKLLIQFQNNGVVDDSQLPKDRFSAERLKGVDSTLKIQPAKLEDSAVYLCASTIVNTGELFFGEGSRLTVL.